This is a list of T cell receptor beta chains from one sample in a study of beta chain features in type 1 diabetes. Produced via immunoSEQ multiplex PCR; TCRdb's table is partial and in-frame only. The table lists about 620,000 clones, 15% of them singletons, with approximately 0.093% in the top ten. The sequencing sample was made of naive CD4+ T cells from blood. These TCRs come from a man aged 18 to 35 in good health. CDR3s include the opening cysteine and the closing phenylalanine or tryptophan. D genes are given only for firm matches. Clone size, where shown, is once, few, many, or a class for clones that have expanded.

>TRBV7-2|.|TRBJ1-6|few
TGTGCCAGCAGGATGATGGGTTCACCCCTCCACTTT
CASRMMGSPLHF
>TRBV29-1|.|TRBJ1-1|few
TGCAGCGTTGGACGGTCCGGGTACGGACACATGAACACTGAAGCTTTCTTT
CSVGRSGYGHMNTEAFF
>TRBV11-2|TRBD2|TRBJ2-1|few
TGTGCCAGCAGCTTAGATGGCGGGAGGGCCCTGCGGTACAATGAGCAGTTCTTC
CASSLDGGRALRYNEQFF
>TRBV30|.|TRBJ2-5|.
TGTGCCTGGAGTAAACAGATGCAAGAGACCCAGTACTTC
CAWSKQMQETQYF
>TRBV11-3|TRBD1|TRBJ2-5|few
TGTGCCAGCAGCTTATCACAGGGGGCAGAGACCCAGTACTTC
CASSLSQGAETQYF
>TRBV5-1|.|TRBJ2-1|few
TGCGCCAGCAGCTTAGAAAGCAGTCGCAATGAGCAGTTCTTC
CASSLESSRNEQFF
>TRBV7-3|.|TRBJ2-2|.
TGTGCCAGCAGCCCCAGGGCAGGGACGGACGGGGAGCTGTTTTTT
CASSPRAGTDGELFF
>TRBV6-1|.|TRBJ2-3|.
TGTGCCAGCAGTTTAGTGGGGGACACAGATACGCAGTATTTT
CASSLVGDTDTQYF
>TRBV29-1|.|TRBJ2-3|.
TGCAGCGTTACCATGACAGGCTCTAGCACAGATACGCAGTATTTT
CSVTMTGSSTDTQYF
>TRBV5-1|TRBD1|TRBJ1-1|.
TGCGCCAGCAGCTTAACAGGGGAGGCGACGTTTGAAGCTTTCTTT
CASSLTGEATFEAFF
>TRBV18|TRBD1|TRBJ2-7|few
TGTGCCAGCTCACCCCGGACAGGGTATTACGAGCAGTACTTC
CASSPRTGYYEQYF
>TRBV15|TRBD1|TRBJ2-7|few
TGTGCCACCAGCAGAGGGACAGGGCTTTACGAGCAGTACTTC
CATSRGTGLYEQYF
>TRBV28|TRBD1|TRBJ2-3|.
TGTGCCAGCAGTTCGGGACAGGGGTCGGCAGATACGCAGTATTTT
CASSSGQGSADTQYF
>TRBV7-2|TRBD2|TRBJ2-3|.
TGTGCCAGCAGCTTAGCGATTGCACTTAGCGGGAGGTTCCCAGATACGCAGTATTTT
CASSLAIALSGRFPDTQYF
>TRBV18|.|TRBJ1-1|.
TGTGCCAGCTCACCAGGCAGGGGAACTGAAGCTTTCTTT
CASSPGRGTEAFF
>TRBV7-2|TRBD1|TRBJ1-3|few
TGTGCCAGCAGCCACAAGGACAGGGTTACCGGAAACACCATATATTTT
CASSHKDRVTGNTIYF
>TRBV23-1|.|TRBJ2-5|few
TGCGCCAGCAGTCAATCACAGGTGCCCCCATTGTACCAAGAGACCCAGTACTTC
CASSQSQVPPLYQETQYF
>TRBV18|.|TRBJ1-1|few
TGTGCCAGCTCACCACTCGAGTCCCAGACTGAAGCTTTCTTT
CASSPLESQTEAFF
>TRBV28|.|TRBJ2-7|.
TGTGCCAGCAGCGACCCCGGAGGGGGGCTTTCCTACGAGCAGTACTTC
CASSDPGGGLSYEQYF
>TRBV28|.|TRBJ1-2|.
TGTGCCAGCAGCCTGAAATATGGCTACACCTTC
CASSLKYGYTF
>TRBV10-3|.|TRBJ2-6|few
TGTGCCATCAATATCCCCTCCGAGACAGCCGGGGCCAACGTCCTGACTTTC
CAINIPSETAGANVLTF
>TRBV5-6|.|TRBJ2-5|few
TGTGCCAGCAAGTATTTCTCGGAGGAAAGGGACGAGACCCAGTACTTC
CASKYFSEERDETQYF
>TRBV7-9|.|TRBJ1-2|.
TGTGCCAGCAGCCTCCACGGGGGGGGCTCTGGCTACACCTTC
CASSLHGGGSGYTF
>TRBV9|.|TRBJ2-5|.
TGTGCCAGCAGCGTAGTGGATGAGACCCAGTACTTC
CASSVVDETQYF
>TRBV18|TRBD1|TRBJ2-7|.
TGTGCCAGCTCACGCAATAACGACAGGGTCTACGAGCAGTACTTC
CASSRNNDRVYEQYF
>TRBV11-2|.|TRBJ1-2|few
TGTGCCAGCAGCGCGGTCGGACCTTCGAACTATGGCTACACCTTC
CASSAVGPSNYGYTF
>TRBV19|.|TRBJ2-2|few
TGTGCCAGCAGTGTGCTCGTGGCCTCGAGGACCGGGGAGCTGTTTTTT
CASSVLVASRTGELFF
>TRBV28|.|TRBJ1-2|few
TGTGCCAGCAGTTTGACCAGGAGGCCCTACACCTTC
CASSLTRRPYTF
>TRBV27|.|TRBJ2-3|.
TGTGCCAGCAGTCCTAGGGCTCCAAGTTTTACGCAGTATTTT
CASSPRAPSFTQYF
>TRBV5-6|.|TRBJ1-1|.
TGTGCCAGCAGCTACGGGACGGGGAACACTGAAGCTTTCTTT
CASSYGTGNTEAFF